The TCR beta chain under discussion was sequenced for a study of beta chain features in type 1 diabetes. Study-wide results and limits: Any PCR bias toward short templates would affect both groups alike. There was a possibility that cDNA sequencing over-represented cells with high TCR expression.

Reverse transcribing all isolated RNA meant expressed TCRB transcripts were sequenced. Sequencing used immunoSEQ multiplex PCR; TCRdb keeps in-frame clones, though not all of them. The sample yields roughly 500,000 clones, 10% to 12% seen once. Isolation of CD4+ naive, central memory, regulatory and stem cell-like memory cells was achieved by sorting via CD45RO/CCR7/CD25/CD127/CD95/CD27. Comment on this clone: Its matching antigen is unknown.

This CDR3 has 15 amino acids. CDR1 and CDR2 (germline): MNHEY, SMNVEV (reference sequence). V shed 2 bases and J shed 5 bases, with 10 bases lying between them. This chain joins TRBV27 and TRBJ1-6, with a weak D call TRBD1 (5 bases). This receptor was obtained from a woman under 30 in good health. Sequenced material: naive CD4+ T cells from blood. The CDR3 sequence: CASSLVGTNNSPLHF. CDR3 coding DNA: TGTGCCAGCAGTTTAGTGGGGACCAATAATTCACCCCTCCACTTT.